This section outlines one T cell receptor (beta chain) sequence together with its context. Trimming pared 7 bases from V and 6 bases from J, leaving 16 bases between. The germline gives CDR1 LNHNV, CDR2 YYDKDF (reference sequence). The CDR3 is 14 residues long. Source study methods: Using reference gene primer amplification, nucleated cell counts were estimated. The assay was immunoSEQ multiplex PCR, and TCRdb's table has in-frame clones only and misses some. For V, J and clone size, that table is used; D and trimming come from the DNA. The sample lists 25,000 to 35,000 clones; roughly nine tenths were seen once. This specimen belongs to a study of blood T cell repertoires in COVID-19. The overall study: Samples of COVID-19 (acute and convalescent) were obtained from the United States, Italy and Spain. The analysed material was cDNA or gDNA that came from T cells, B-cell-depleted T cells, or PBMCs.

The receptor comes from a human donor in a cohort sampled during active COVID-19. This sequence joins TRBV15 and TRBJ1-5; D possibly corresponds to TRBD1 (6 bases). The sequenced sample was peripheral blood. For the CDR3, the DNA is TGTGCCACCAACAGGGAAGGAGCGGGTCAGCCCCAGCATTTT. Its translation: CATNREGAGQPQHF. Full variable domain (remainder filled in from reference TRBV15 and TRBJ1-5): DAMVIQNPRYQVTQFGKPVTLSCSQTLNHNVMYWYQQKSSQAPKLLFHYYDKDFNNEADTPDNFQSRRPNTSFCFLDIRSPGLGDTAMYLCATNREGAGQPQHFGDGTRLSIL.